This is a list of T cell receptor beta chains from one sample in a study of PD-1 blockade in classical Hodgkin lymphoma. The data were produced by immunoSEQ multiplex PCR, yet TCRdb's version contains in-frame clones alone and is incomplete. The profile shows tens of thousands of clones, over 55% of them singletons. The starting material was peripheral blood mononuclear cells (PBMCs), obtained at baseline. The receptors originated from a human donor with classical Hodgkin lymphoma. CDR3s include the opening cysteine and the closing phenylalanine or tryptophan. A D gene is named only where the DNA matches it firmly. Size is stated for part of the rows, as once, few or many counts, or as a class when the clone is expanded.

cdr3_nt	cdr3_aa	d_call	j_call	v_call	clone_size
TGTGCCAGCAGTTTGAGCTCCTACGAGCAGTACTTC	CASSLSSYEQYF	NA	TRBJ2-7	TRBV28	few
TGTGCCAGCAGGTCGGGGGGCGTAGACGAGCAGTACTTC	CASRSGGVDEQYF	NA	TRBJ2-7	TRBV6-1	many
TGCGCCAGCAGCCCTACGGTGAACACTGAAGCTTTCTTT	CASSPTVNTEAFF	NA	TRBJ1-1	TRBV7-9	NA
TGCGCCAGCAGCTTGGACGCGGACTATCAGCCCCAGCATTTT	CASSLDADYQPQHF	NA	TRBJ1-5	TRBV5-1	NA
TGTGCCAGCAGCCTACGCGGGGCAGGGGTGGACTCACCCCTCCACTTT	CASSLRGAGVDSPLHF	NA	TRBJ1-6	TRBV13	NA
TGTGCCAGCAGTGACTTACTAGCGGGAGTGGAAGATACGCAGTATTTT	CASSDLLAGVEDTQYF	TRBD2	TRBJ2-3	TRBV25-1	NA
TGTGCCAGCAGTTACGGGCTAGCGGGAGGATACGAGCAGTACTTC	CASSYGLAGGYEQYF	TRBD2	TRBJ2-7	TRBV6-5	many
TGTGCCAGCAAACGGGGGTACACTGAAGCTTTCTTT	CASKRGYTEAFF	NA	TRBJ1-1	TRBV6-5	NA
TGTGCCAGCAAAACACTAGGCAGGGCATACGAGCAGTACTTC	CASKTLGRAYEQYF	NA	TRBJ2-7	TRBV27	NA
TGTGCCAGCAGTTTAACACTCCGACAGGGTACCTACGAGCAGTACTTC	CASSLTLRQGTYEQYF	TRBD1	TRBJ2-7	TRBV28	NA
TGTGCCAGCAGGGTACAGGACAATGAGCAGTTCTTC	CASRVQDNEQFF	NA	TRBJ2-1	TRBV7-9	few
TGTGCCAGCAGCCAGACAGCGTGGACTAGCGGGGCTAGCACAGATACGCAGTATTTT	CASSQTAWTSGASTDTQYF	TRBD2	TRBJ2-3	TRBV4-2	once